A selection of T cell receptor beta chains follows, all from one sample in a study of shared clonotypes between healthy human individuals. Profiling relied on immunoSEQ multiplex PCR, and the TCRdb table lists in-frame clones only, not all of them. The sample includes 2 million or so clones, over 85% of them seen just once. Specimen: naive CD8+ T cells sorted from blood. The receptors derive from a man younger than 35 in good health. Both conserved end residues are part of each CDR3. The order of the fields is CDR3 DNA, CDR3 protein, J gene, D gene, V gene, CDR3 length, clone size. D genes are given only for firm matches. Rows may omit the clone size; those that give it use once, few, many or a size class.

CDR3 DNA: TGTGCCAGCAGTTACTCGGGACTGTCCTCCGGCGAGCAGTACTTC
CDR3 protein: CASSYSGLSSGEQYF
J gene: TRBJ2-7
D gene: NA
V gene: TRBV6-5
CDR3 length: 15
clone size: NA

CDR3 DNA: TGTGCCAGCTCGCCGACAGTGTCCCCCTCTAACTATGGCTACACCTTC
CDR3 protein: CASSPTVSPSNYGYTF
J gene: TRBJ1-2
D gene: NA
V gene: TRBV18
CDR3 length: 16
clone size: NA

CDR3 DNA: TGTGCCAGCAGCTTACAAGGTAGCAATCAGCCCCAGCATTTT
CDR3 protein: CASSLQGSNQPQHF
J gene: TRBJ1-5
D gene: NA
V gene: TRBV11-2
CDR3 length: 14
clone size: NA

CDR3 DNA: TGTGCCAGCAGCTTTTTTGGAACTGAAGCTTTCTTT
CDR3 protein: CASSFFGTEAFF
J gene: TRBJ1-1
D gene: NA
V gene: TRBV11-1
CDR3 length: 12
clone size: NA

CDR3 DNA: TGTGCCAGTAGTATAGCTTCAACGACTAGCGGGCACAATGAGCAGTTCTTC
CDR3 protein: CASSIASTTSGHNEQFF
J gene: TRBJ2-1
D gene: TRBD2
V gene: TRBV19
CDR3 length: 17
clone size: NA

CDR3 DNA: TGTGCCAGCAGCTTGGGTGCAGGGGGCCATGAAGCAACTAATGAAAAACTGTTTTTT
CDR3 protein: CASSLGAGGHEATNEKLFF
J gene: TRBJ1-4
D gene: TRBD1
V gene: TRBV5-7
CDR3 length: 19
clone size: NA

CDR3 DNA: TGCGCCAGCAGTGCGAAACTAGCGGGAGGGGGCGGTGAGCAGTTCTTC
CDR3 protein: CASSAKLAGGGGEQFF
J gene: TRBJ2-1
D gene: TRBD2
V gene: TRBV10-2
CDR3 length: 16
clone size: NA

CDR3 DNA: TGTGCCAGCAGCACATGGACTAGCGGGGTGGTTGGGGAGCAGTACTTC
CDR3 protein: CASSTWTSGVVGEQYF
J gene: TRBJ2-7
D gene: TRBD2
V gene: TRBV5-8
CDR3 length: 16
clone size: NA

CDR3 DNA: TGTGCCAGCAGTTACGGCACTACAATAACCACAGATACGCAGTATTTT
CDR3 protein: CASSYGTTITTDTQYF
J gene: TRBJ2-3
D gene: NA
V gene: TRBV6-6
CDR3 length: 16
clone size: NA

CDR3 DNA: TGTGCCAGCAGCTTAATAAACACAGATACGCAGTATTTT
CDR3 protein: CASSLINTDTQYF
J gene: TRBJ2-3
D gene: NA
V gene: TRBV11-2
CDR3 length: 13
clone size: NA

CDR3 DNA: TGTGCCAGCAGCCCCGGCCTCTCCTACAATGAGCAGTTCTTC
CDR3 protein: CASSPGLSYNEQFF
J gene: TRBJ2-1
D gene: NA
V gene: TRBV27
CDR3 length: 14
clone size: NA

CDR3 DNA: TGTGCCAGCAGCTTAGCTGGGATTTATCGCACAGATACGCAGTATTTT
CDR3 protein: CASSLAGIYRTDTQYF
J gene: TRBJ2-3
D gene: NA
V gene: TRBV7-9
CDR3 length: 16
clone size: NA

CDR3 DNA: TGTGCCAGCAGTTTAGCTGGGGCCAACGTCCTGACTTTC
CDR3 protein: CASSLAGANVLTF
J gene: TRBJ2-6
D gene: NA
V gene: TRBV27
CDR3 length: 13
clone size: NA

CDR3 DNA: TGTGCCAGCAGCTTCGGACAGCCTCGCGATGAGCAGTTCTTC
CDR3 protein: CASSFGQPRDEQFF
J gene: TRBJ2-1
D gene: NA
V gene: TRBV5-6
CDR3 length: 14
clone size: NA

CDR3 DNA: TGCACCAGCAGCCCAGCCGAGTACCTTTACAATGAGCAGTTCTTC
CDR3 protein: CTSSPAEYLYNEQFF
J gene: TRBJ2-1
D gene: NA
V gene: TRBV1
CDR3 length: 15
clone size: NA

CDR3 DNA: TGTGCCAGCAGTGAAGCGTGGGCGCGTAACAATGAGCAGTTCTTC
CDR3 protein: CASSEAWARNNEQFF
J gene: TRBJ2-1
D gene: NA
V gene: TRBV6-1
CDR3 length: 15
clone size: NA

CDR3 DNA: TGTGCCATCAGTGAGACAGGGAGCTCCTACAATGAGCAGTTCTTC
CDR3 protein: CAISETGSSYNEQFF
J gene: TRBJ2-1
D gene: NA
V gene: TRBV10-3
CDR3 length: 15
clone size: NA

CDR3 DNA: TGTGCCTGGAGGGGAGCGGGAGGAATGGAGGCCCAGTACTTC
CDR3 protein: CAWRGAGGMEAQYF
J gene: TRBJ2-5
D gene: TRBD2
V gene: TRBV30
CDR3 length: 14
clone size: NA

CDR3 DNA: TGTGCCAGCAGTGAAGGAGGGACCCAGTACTTC
CDR3 protein: CASSEGGTQYF
J gene: TRBJ2-5
D gene: NA
V gene: TRBV6-1
CDR3 length: 11
clone size: NA

CDR3 DNA: TGTGCCAGCAGTAAGACAGGGTCTATTAATAATTCACCCCTCCACTTT
CDR3 protein: CASSKTGSINNSPLHF
J gene: TRBJ1-6
D gene: TRBD1
V gene: TRBV27
CDR3 length: 16
clone size: NA

CDR3 DNA: TGTGCCAGCAGCGTAGGGGAATGGGGCACTGAAGCTTTCTTT
CDR3 protein: CASSVGEWGTEAFF
J gene: TRBJ1-1
D gene: NA
V gene: TRBV9
CDR3 length: 14
clone size: NA

CDR3 DNA: TGCGCCAGCAGCGGGGGGGGCTCCTACAATGAGCAGTTCTTC
CDR3 protein: CASSGGGSYNEQFF
J gene: TRBJ2-1
D gene: TRBD2
V gene: TRBV4-3
CDR3 length: 14
clone size: NA

CDR3 DNA: TGTGCCAGCGGGAGTCCCTTCAATGAGCAGTTCTTC
CDR3 protein: CASGSPFNEQFF
J gene: TRBJ2-1
D gene: NA
V gene: TRBV6-5
CDR3 length: 12
clone size: NA

CDR3 DNA: TGTGCCAGCAGCCCCCCTAATTCACCCCTCCACTTT
CDR3 protein: CASSPPNSPLHF
J gene: TRBJ1-6
D gene: NA
V gene: TRBV27
CDR3 length: 12
clone size: few

CDR3 DNA: TGCGCCAGCAGCGGGGAAGGCTACGAGCAGTACTTC
CDR3 protein: CASSGEGYEQYF
J gene: TRBJ2-7
D gene: NA
V gene: TRBV5-1
CDR3 length: 12
clone size: NA

CDR3 DNA: TGTGCCACCAGCAGAGATTTAGGCAGCAACACTGAAGCTTTCTTT
CDR3 protein: CATSRDLGSNTEAFF
J gene: TRBJ1-1
D gene: NA
V gene: TRBV15
CDR3 length: 15
clone size: NA

CDR3 DNA: TGTGCCAGCAGCTTGGGACAGAGGGCGGAAGCCAAAAACATTCAGTACTTC
CDR3 protein: CASSLGQRAEAKNIQYF
J gene: TRBJ2-4
D gene: TRBD1
V gene: TRBV7-4
CDR3 length: 17
clone size: NA

CDR3 DNA: TGCGCCAGCAGCTTGTTTTCACCCCGACAGCCAAGCTCCTACGAGCAGTACTTC
CDR3 protein: CASSLFSPRQPSSYEQYF
J gene: TRBJ2-7
D gene: NA
V gene: TRBV5-1
CDR3 length: 18
clone size: NA

CDR3 DNA: TGTGCCAGCAGCCCCAGGCTAGCGGGAGTTTATGGGGAGCTGTTTTTT
CDR3 protein: CASSPRLAGVYGELFF
J gene: TRBJ2-2
D gene: TRBD2
V gene: TRBV7-8
CDR3 length: 16
clone size: once

CDR3 DNA: TGTGCCAGCAGTTACTCGACCGTCGAAGAGACCCAGTACTTC
CDR3 protein: CASSYSTVEETQYF
J gene: TRBJ2-5
D gene: NA
V gene: TRBV6-5
CDR3 length: 14
clone size: NA

CDR3 DNA: TGTGCCAGCAGCTTAACGGGATTCGAGCAGTACTTC
CDR3 protein: CASSLTGFEQYF
J gene: TRBJ2-7
D gene: NA
V gene: TRBV7-2
CDR3 length: 12
clone size: NA

CDR3 DNA: TGTGCCAGCTCACCTGGGACAGAGTACTCTGGGGCCAACGTCCTGACTTTC
CDR3 protein: CASSPGTEYSGANVLTF
J gene: TRBJ2-6
D gene: TRBD1
V gene: TRBV18
CDR3 length: 17
clone size: NA

CDR3 DNA: TGTGCCAGTAGCCCTTACAGTTATAATTCACCCCTCCACTTT
CDR3 protein: CASSPYSYNSPLHF
J gene: TRBJ1-6
D gene: NA
V gene: TRBV19
CDR3 length: 14
clone size: NA

CDR3 DNA: TGTGCCTGGAGTACGGGGACAGGGGACGAGCAGTACTTC
CDR3 protein: CAWSTGTGDEQYF
J gene: TRBJ2-7
D gene: TRBD1
V gene: TRBV30
CDR3 length: 13
clone size: NA

CDR3 DNA: TGTGCCTGGAGTGCCCTCCGGGACAGGGGCACAGATACGCAGTATTTT
CDR3 protein: CAWSALRDRGTDTQYF
J gene: TRBJ2-3
D gene: TRBD1
V gene: TRBV30
CDR3 length: 16
clone size: NA

CDR3 DNA: TGTGCCAGCAGCCCGTCAGGGGGCGCAGACAATGAGCAGTTCTTC
CDR3 protein: CASSPSGGADNEQFF
J gene: TRBJ2-1
D gene: TRBD1
V gene: TRBV5-4
CDR3 length: 15
clone size: NA

CDR3 DNA: TGTGCCAGCAGCTTAGGGCAGGGGGCCTCAACCGAAGCTTTCTTT
CDR3 protein: CASSLGQGASTEAFF
J gene: TRBJ1-1
D gene: TRBD1
V gene: TRBV11-3
CDR3 length: 15
clone size: NA

CDR3 DNA: TGTGCCAGCAGCCTATCGGGGCAGGATGAAGCTTTCTTT
CDR3 protein: CASSLSGQDEAFF
J gene: TRBJ1-1
D gene: NA
V gene: TRBV7-6
CDR3 length: 13
clone size: NA

CDR3 DNA: TGTGCCAGCAGCGACGGTCCTAGCTCCTACAATGAGCAGTTCTTC
CDR3 protein: CASSDGPSSYNEQFF
J gene: TRBJ2-1
D gene: NA
V gene: TRBV9
CDR3 length: 15
clone size: NA

CDR3 DNA: TGTGCCAGCAGTTTCATCCAGGGGCGGGGCTACACCTTC
CDR3 protein: CASSFIQGRGYTF
J gene: TRBJ1-2
D gene: NA
V gene: TRBV27
CDR3 length: 13
clone size: NA

CDR3 DNA: TGTGCCAGAGCGGCCTCATACGAGCAGTACTTC
CDR3 protein: CARAASYEQYF
J gene: TRBJ2-7
D gene: NA
V gene: TRBV27
CDR3 length: 11
clone size: NA